The clone carrying this T cell receptor beta chain was detected only once. This entry comes from a study of blood T cell repertoires in COVID-19. The overall study: COVID-19 samples, acute and convalescent, were from the United States, Italy and Spain. Nucleic acid was either cDNA or gDNA, and it came from T cells, B-cell-depleted T cells, or PBMCs.

From germline, CDR1 is SEHNR and CDR2 FQNEAQ (reference sequence). Trimming cost V 8 bases and J 1 base; bases outside gene matches: 10. The CDR3 extends over 15 amino acids. Authors' methods: Using reference gene primer amplification, nucleated cell counts were estimated. The table came from immunoSEQ multiplex PCR; TCRdb's copy has only in-frame clones and leaves some out. V and J calls and clone size are those listed in that table; D and trimming were worked out from the DNA. The sample records under 250,000 clones, about 91% being singletons. This chain links TRBV7-9 with TRBJ2-5; 7 bases agree with TRBD1. Sequencing was done on a sample of peripheral blood. The source of this sequence is a man aged 25 to 40 with acute or convalescent COVID-19. The CDR3 reads CASGPLGQPQETQYF. CDR3 DNA sequence: TGTGCCAGCGGACCCTTGGGACAGCCCCAAGAGACCCAGTACTTC.